The clone carrying this TCR beta chain was seen many times. The sample comes from a study of identical twins. MiXCR, run by TCRdb on the 5' RACE reads, gives a single entry per CDR3 protein. Of approximately 590,000 distinct CDR3 sequences in the sample, 9% to 10% were seen once. The junction had 18 bases not matched to a gene; V was cut back by 5 bases and J by 3 bases. The CDR3 extends over 20 amino acids. This sample also belongs to another study, concerning yellow fever vaccine responses in identical twins.

The chain couples TRBV12-3 or TRBV12-4 to TRBJ2-7; 14 bases map to TRBD2. The clonotype originates from a woman between 18 and 29 years old in good health. The sequenced material came from PBMCs. The CDR3, as DNA: TGTGCCAGCAGTCCTATACTCCCCGGGACTAGCGGGAGAAAGGACTACGAGCAGTACTTC. It encodes CASSPILPGTSGRKDYEQYF.